This T cell receptor beta chain originates from a study of blood T cells in healthy people across ages. Overall study results and limits: Per million T cells, TCR beta diversity dropped about linearly as age rose. Correlation between TCR beta diversity and naive T cell percentage was strong.

V gave up 5 bases and J gave up 5 bases, with 15 bases separating them. CDR3 length equals 13 residues. Germline V gene sequence: CDR1 DFQATT, CDR2 SNEGSKA (reference sequence). For this clonotype: The antigen is not known.

The study drew donors from healthy Caucasian individuals in Russia aged about 6 to 90. Next came a second PCR, run for about 7 to 12 cycles, which used a sample-barcoded 5' primer along with a J-beta primer mix. TCRdb re-called the 5' RACE reads through MiXCR, storing one row per CDR3 protein. The sample lists around 600,000 distinct CDR3 sequences, under 55% occurring once. The chain uses TRBV20-1 and TRBJ1-2, with D perhaps TRBD1 (6 bases). Input material: blood. The receptor's source is an elderly man in good health. The CDR3 nucleotides read TGCAGTGCTGGCGCAGGGGAGAGGTATGGCTACACCTTC. This sequence encodes CSAGAGERYGYTF.